These 8 T cell receptor beta chains share one sample of origin, sequenced in a study of tissue T cells after allogeneic stem cell transplantation. TCRdb's table, derived via immunoSEQ multiplex PCR, lists solely in-frame clones and lacks some. The sample lists fewer than 8,000 clones; approximately 70% were seen once. This specimen was tissue from the rectum, taken at autopsy. Receptors originate from a woman aged 18-50 years with breast cancer.

The chain joins TRBV2 to TRBJ2-1; D is unresolved. CDR1 SNHLY and CDR2 FYNNEI come from the germline V gene. The CDR3 spans 13 residues. Deletions cut 2 bases from V and 5 bases from J, with 7 bases between. CDR3 sequence reads: CASSELSNNEQFF. CDR3 sequence (DNA): TGTGCCAGCAGTGAACTTTCGAACAATGAGCAGTTCTTC.

CDR3: CATSGRNSDIQYF. CDR3 coding DNA: TGTGCCACCAGTGGGAGGAATTCGGACATTCAGTACTTC. This chain uses TRBV24-1 with TRBJ2-4; possible D gene TRBD2, 5 bases. The ends were cut back, 5 bases at V and 8 bases at J, with 12 bases in the middle. This CDR3 is built from 13 residues. The germline V gene encodes CDR1 KGHDR and CDR2 SFDVKD.

The chain carries TRBV27 and TRBJ2-1; D perhaps matches TRBD2 (6 bases). The CDR3 is 14 residues long. Trimming left V 8 bases short and J 9 bases short, with 20 bases between. Germline CDR1 MNHEY, CDR2 SMNVEV (reference sequence). The CDR3 DNA is TGTGCCAGCCGCCAAGGAAGTAGCGGTACTGAGCAGTTCTTC. Its translation is CASRQGSSGTEQFF.

The rearrangement links TRBV20-1 to TRBJ2-4; D uncertain. V was pared by 5 bases and J by 6 bases, with 8 bases between. This CDR3 comprises 11 residues. Germline loops: CDR1 DFQATT, CDR2 SNEGSKA (reference sequence). In nucleotides, the CDR3 is TGCAGTGCTGGTTTCGGAAACATTCAGTACTTC. It encodes CSAGFGNIQYF.

This clone has just a few counts. The chain uses TRBV7-9 and TRBJ2-1, with a weak D call TRBD1 (6 bases). Per the germline V gene, CDR1 is SEHNR and CDR2 is FQNEAQ (reference sequence). V was trimmed by 4 bases and J by 4 bases, leaving 17 bases between them. This CDR3 is built from 16 residues. Written as DNA, the CDR3 is TGTGCCAGCAGCTCGGGATTAGGGGGTATTTACAATGAGCAGTTCTTC. Its protein product is CASSSGLGGIYNEQFF.

The rearrangement uses TRBV5-6 and TRBJ1-6, with D unresolved. Germline V CDR1 and CDR2: SGHDT, YYEEEE. Deletions cut 4 bases from V and 4 bases from J, with 21 bases between. CDR3 length: 18 amino acids. CDR3 amino acids: CASSLNSRGAGYNSPLHF. The CDR3 DNA sequence: TGTGCCAGCAGCCTGAACTCACGGGGAGCGGGATATAATTCACCCCTCCACTTT.

The chain couples TRBV28 to TRBJ1-5, with 8 bases identical to TRBD1. Germline CDR1 reads MDHEN; CDR2 reads SYDVKM. Trimming at V came to 6 bases and at J to 0 bases, leaving 4 bases not matched to a gene. This CDR3 spans 15 amino acids. CDR3 in amino acids: CASRTGGHSNQPQHF. CDR3 nucleotide sequence: TGTGCCAGCAGAACAGGGGGGCATAGCAATCAGCCCCAGCATTTT.

This chain joins TRBV5-1 and TRBJ2-1, with TRBD2 matching 9 bases. J gave up 7 bases and V 5 bases, and 7 bases lay outside the gene matches. The CDR3 totals 14 residues. Germline CDR1 SGHRS, CDR2 YFSETQ. In DNA, the CDR3 is TGCGCCAGCAGACATTCTAGCGGGAAGAATGAGCAGTTCTTC. It specifies CASRHSSGKNEQFF.